Listed below are T cell receptor beta chains from one sample, sequenced in a study of human T cells and chemical hapten exposure. TCRdb called the RACE reads again in MiXCR, with one record for every CDR3 protein. The sample carries 95,000 to 150,000 distinct CDR3 sequences, roughly an eighth recorded once. Sequencing used whole blood, obtained in connection with sensitization to the hapten diphenylcyclopropenone (DPC). These receptors all come from a man younger than 35 with alopecia areata. Some clones in this sample may be carry-over from other donors' samples. Each CDR3 is given with its conserved first and last residue.

v_call	j_call	cdr3_aa
TRBV7-7	TRBJ2-7	CASSLVQGGNEQYF
TRBV7-9	TRBJ1-2	CASSPDRVYGYTF
TRBV7-9	TRBJ1-1	CASSSRGVGTEAFF
TRBV7-9	TRBJ2-4	CASSLAGPSAKNIQYF
TRBV5-6	TRBJ1-2	CASNRDVGAAYGYTF
TRBV27	TRBJ1-5	CASSLWGPQPQHF
TRBV7-8	TRBJ2-3	CASSLVGWRDTQYF
TRBV11-2	TRBJ2-7	CASSFTGYEQYF
TRBV15	TRBJ2-1	CATQGAGNEQFF
TRBV18	TRBJ1-5	CASSPQGLGAQPQHF
TRBV11-3	TRBJ2-2	CASSPRPSLGTGELFF
TRBV3-1	TRBJ1-2	CASSQDLGVYGYTF
TRBV28	TRBJ2-1	CASSTIYNEQFF
TRBV7-2	TRBJ1-6	CASSLVEGSSYNSPLHF
TRBV2	TRBJ1-5	CASSVQGVGNQPQHF
TRBV28	TRBJ1-6	CASRDRDLGSPLHF
TRBV12-3/TRBV12-4	TRBJ1-2	CASSTGAPNYGYTF
TRBV5-6	TRBJ2-7	CATSPGQGLYEQYF
TRBV20-1	TRBJ1-3	CSAERDRDNTIYF
TRBV7-6	TRBJ1-2	CASSSYREGHGYTF
TRBV25-1	TRBJ2-1	CASSPTGTAYNEQFF
TRBV6-2/TRBV6-3	TRBJ2-4	CASSYPGQGLAKNIQYF
TRBV7-8	TRBJ2-7	CASSPSRDVTYEQYF
TRBV7-3	TRBJ2-1	CASSLNSGYNEQFF
TRBV10-1	TRBJ2-4	CASSEGRLAKNIQYF
TRBV29-1	TRBJ1-2	CSVGGTPTNYGYTF
TRBV4-3	TRBJ1-5	CASSQVRGQLRNQPQHF
TRBV2	TRBJ2-2	CASHPRLGTAASGELFF
TRBV20-1	TRBJ2-1	CSARGSSGGAGSGQFF
TRBV6-5	TRBJ1-1	CASSPSGREGTEAFF
TRBV12-3/TRBV12-4	TRBJ2-2	CASSYDLLRAGELFF
TRBV6-6	TRBJ2-4	CASETGRDKNIQYF
TRBV20-1	TRBJ2-2	CSARNPSGGRELFF
TRBV27	TRBJ1-1	CASSSFGQSTEAFF
TRBV2	TRBJ2-1	CASVPGTGDNEQFF
TRBV7-9	TRBJ1-5	CASSLGGYRDRDVNQPQHF
TRBV4-1	TRBJ1-1	CASTRTGTNTEAFF
TRBV4-1	TRBJ1-3	CASSQARVGNTIYF
TRBV7-2	TRBJ2-1	CASSQMGAWGNEQFF
TRBV7-9	TRBJ2-1	CASSDLAGSSYNEQFF
TRBV7-9	TRBJ2-1	CASSSRDKGNNEQFF
TRBV20-1	TRBJ2-2	CSARTGGPGELFF
TRBV19	TRBJ2-3	CASSTLERRLTDTQYF
TRBV7-9	TRBJ1-2	CASSYGGFNLHWDRRRSNYGYTF